Below are 2 T cell receptor beta chains sequenced from a single sample in a study of blood T cell repertoires in COVID-19. Assay: immunoSEQ multiplex PCR; the TCRdb copy retains only in-frame clones and omits some. The table lists 75,000 to 100,000 clones, about 87% of them singletons, with 15% to 20% in the top ten. Material for sequencing was peripheral blood. The receptors come from a human donor in a cohort sampled during active COVID-19.

The rearrangement joins TRBV19 to TRBJ1-5; 7 nucleotides line up with TRBD1. V was pared by 9 bases and J by 7 bases, with 12 bases of the junction left unmatched. CDR1 is LNHDA, CDR2 SQIVND, per germline (reference sequence). The CDR3 is 14 amino acids. In nucleotides, the CDR3 is TGTGCCAGCCAAGAAACAGGGGTCCGCCAGCCCCAGCATTTT. Translating it yields CASQETGVRQPQHF. Full variable domain (missing parts from reference TRBV19 and TRBJ1-5): DGGITQSPKYLFRKEGQNVTLSCEQNLNHDAMYWYRQDPGQGLRLIYYSQIVNDFQKGDIAEGYSVSREKKESFPLTVTSAQKNPTAFYLCASQETGVRQPQHFGDGTRLSIL.

V gene TRBV11-3 combines with J gene TRBJ2-3; 7 nucleotides agree with TRBD1. Germline V gene lookup returns CDR1 SGHNT and CDR2 YENEEA. CDR3 length: 17 residues. J was trimmed by 4 bases and V by 4 bases; bases with no gene match: 14. Written as DNA, the CDR3 is TGTGCCAGCAGCTCTACCGAAACGACAGGGCGGGCAGATACGCAGTATTTT. As protein: CASSSTETTGRADTQYF.